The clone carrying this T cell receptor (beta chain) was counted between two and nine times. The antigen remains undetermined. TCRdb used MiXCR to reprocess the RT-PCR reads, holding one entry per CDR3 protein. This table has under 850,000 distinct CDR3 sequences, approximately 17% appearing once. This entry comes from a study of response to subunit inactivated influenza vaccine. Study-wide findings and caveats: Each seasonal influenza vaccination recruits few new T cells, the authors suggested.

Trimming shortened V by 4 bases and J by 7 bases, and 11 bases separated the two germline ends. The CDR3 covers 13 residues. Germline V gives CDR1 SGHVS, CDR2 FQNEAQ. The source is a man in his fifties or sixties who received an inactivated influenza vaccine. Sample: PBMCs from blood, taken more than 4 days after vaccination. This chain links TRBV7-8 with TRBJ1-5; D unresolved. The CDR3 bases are TGTGCCAGCAGCTCGGATACTGTACAGCCCCAGCATTTT. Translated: CASSSDTVQPQHF.